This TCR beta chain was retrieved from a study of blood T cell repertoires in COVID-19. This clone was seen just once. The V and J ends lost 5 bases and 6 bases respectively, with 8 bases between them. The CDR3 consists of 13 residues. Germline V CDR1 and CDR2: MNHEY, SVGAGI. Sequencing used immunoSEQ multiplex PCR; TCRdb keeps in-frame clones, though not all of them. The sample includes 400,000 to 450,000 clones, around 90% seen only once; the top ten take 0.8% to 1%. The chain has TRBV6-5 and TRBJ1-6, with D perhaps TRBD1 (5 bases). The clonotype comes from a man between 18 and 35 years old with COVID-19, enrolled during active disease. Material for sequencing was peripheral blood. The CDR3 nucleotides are TGTGCCAGCAGTACAGGAATTAATTCACCCCTCCACTTT. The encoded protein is CASSTGINSPLHF.